This T cell receptor beta chain was observed in a study of T cells in Graves' hyperthyroidism and ophthalmopathy (dated by TCRdb to between 2018 and 2021). For the wider study: Peripheral blood was collected at initial diagnosis, before any treatment. A discovery cohort of roughly 96 patients, about 43 with Graves' ophthalmopathy and about 58 with stable Graves' hyperthyroidism, was used to find distinguishing TCR V-J signatures. An independent validation cohort of under 20 hyperthyroidism patients and about 15 patients who later progressed to ophthalmopathy tested prospective prediction of ophthalmopathy. For training and testing, the roughly 100 patients in the discovery cohort were randomly divided in a 7:3 ratio. In addition, the study compared T-cell repertoires in thyroid tissue and in blood from several Graves' hyperthyroidism patients. After sampling, hyperthyroidism patients received methimazole starting at 30 mg daily, and ophthalmopathy patients received high-dose intravenous methylprednisolone. TCR Vbeta CDR3 sequencing of approximately 140 peripheral blood samples (about 45 ophthalmopathy, some 75 hyperthyroidism and around 17 progressor patients) is reported in the paper.

From cysteine to phenylalanine, the CDR3 is 13 amino acids long. This entry keeps only the CDR3 DNA: 39 bases, framed from base 1. The V end loses 6 bases and the J end loses 6 bases, and a stretch of 13 bases separates them. CDR1 and CDR2, looked up from the germline V gene, are KGHDR and SFDVKD. This clonotype was found many times. The antigen it recognizes is unknown. It has no much larger one-base neighbor in the sample; base qualities were not kept. The TCR beta CDR3 regions were amplified from RNA transcripts. The first round of RT-PCR for the TCR CDR3 was performed with the HTBI primer set and the Qiagen OneStep RT-PCR kit. The libraries were constructed in a second round of multiplex PCR and then size-selected and purified. Libraries were sequenced paired-end with 100 bp reads on an Illumina HiSeq2000. Regarding the original processing steps: SOAPnuke was used to process the raw data, throwing out any read that contained adapters or uncalled bases, had a mean Phred below 15, or lacked an exact constant-primer or identifier match. COPE v1.2.5 was used to merge high-quality paired reads, and clonotypes were defined as unique nucleotide sequences. MiTCR v1.1 was used to align clonotypes to the IMGT TRBV, TRBD and TRBJ reference segments. The analysis included only V-J combinations with a frequency above 0.0001, which together covered roughly 99% of the repertoires. A TCS score was defined as the ratio between F50 (clonal expansion) and ExV (chaos), using BLOSUM62-based TCRdist between CDR3 peptides within each V-J. Welch's t-statistics and random forest reduced several hundred V-J features to 10 to 15, which were used in a naive Bayes classifier (R e1071). In TCRdb, the public reads were trimmed at Q25 with fastp and aligned with MiXCR, with productive beta chains retained. Every distinct CDR3 protein forms one entry, paired with its most common genes and DNA. The V and J calls come from TCRdb's annotation, not from the publication. Present in this sample are over 500,000 distinct CDR3 sequences, under 20% of which were seen just once. The ten biggest clones cover approximately 18% of the sample.

General study outcomes and caveats: Most expanded thyroid clonotypes (frequency above 0.001) were also detected in blood, suggesting blood repertoires may reflect thyroid immune responses. A model built on a 13 V-J signature distinguished ophthalmopathy from stable hyperthyroidism, reaching 85% to 90% sensitivity and about 81% specificity in cross-validation and 80%/75% in testing. No statistical method was used to fix the sample size in advance, and group allocation was not hidden from the investigators. In validation, the model predicted progression to ophthalmopathy with 65% to 71% sensitivity and about 73% specificity, a median of approximately 6.7 months before onset.

Moderately to severely active disease, a Clinical Activity Score of at least 3, a NOSPECS grade of at least 4, and a duration under 3 months were present in ophthalmopathy patients. Exclusion was applied to patients with uncontrolled infections, other autoimmune diseases, pregnancy or lactation. Diagnoses relied on clinical symptoms, serum thyroxine and TRAb, thyroid ultrasound and orbital computed tomography. Ficoll-Paque density gradient centrifugation was used to isolate PBMCs from 10 ml of fresh peripheral blood. Total RNA was extracted with Trizol reagent, and quality was checked on an Agilent 2100 Bioanalyzer.

This sequence uses TRBV24-1 and TRBJ1-2; TRBD1 is perhaps the D gene, given 6 matching bases. Sequenced input: blood. This sequence was found in a woman aged 18 to 35 with Graves' ophthalmopathy. The nucleotide sequence is TGTGCCACCAGTCTAAGGGGGGCAGATGGCTACACCTTC. Its translation is CATSLRGADGYTF.